The source of this T cell receptor beta chain is a study of blood T cell repertoires in COVID-19. Study at large: In each case, the material was cDNA or gDNA derived from T cells, B-cell-depleted T cells, or PBMCs.

In the authors' methods: Amplification of reference gene primers provided the estimated nucleated cell counts. The method was immunoSEQ multiplex PCR; TCRdb's version includes in-frame clones alone and lacks a portion of them. The V and J calls and the clone size are those of that table, but D and trimming were determined from the DNA. This sample has 160,000 or so clones; 82% occur once, and the top ten carry almost 8.5%. The CDR3 consists of 15 residues. The V gene end was trimmed by 5 bases and the J gene end by 5 bases; junction bases not matched to a gene: 6. The germline V gene has CDR1 SGHTA and CDR2 FQGNSA.

The sample was peripheral blood. The source is a woman aged 65 to 85 with acute or convalescent COVID-19. The chain is built from TRBV7-2 and TRBJ2-2; TRBD1 matches 9 bases. The CDR3 sequence: CASSLGQGRTGELFF. Here the CDR3 DNA reads TGTGCCAGCAGCCTCGGACAGGGGCGGACCGGGGAGCTGTTTTTT.